What follows is one T cell receptor (beta chain) and its context. The target of this receptor is not known. No much larger clone is present one base from it, and per-base qualities are unavailable. From the cysteine through the phenylalanine, the CDR3 covers 14 amino acids. Only CDR3 DNA is held: 42 bases, read in frame from base 1. V is reduced by 4 bases and J by 3 bases, leaving a spacing of 11 bases between them. Based on the germline V gene (reference sequence), the CDR1 and CDR2 sequences are WNHNN and SYGVQD. In total, roughly 710 healthy bone marrow donors made up the cohort. Cohort members were all nominally healthy when sampled, although unrecorded immune exposures were likely present. The donor was CMV seronegative and was included in the group of several hundred seronegative cohort members. Each donor provided a peripheral blood sample, and peripheral blood mononuclear cells were used for TCR beta sequencing. The Qiagen DNeasy Blood Extraction Kit was used to extract genomic DNA from the blood cell samples.

The library was prepared using the immunoSEQ multiplex PCR assay. For the multiplex PCR, a mixture combining 60 forward primers for TCR Vbeta segments and 13 reverse primers for TCR Jbeta segments was used. Amplification of the CDR3 region of rearranged TCR beta genes was performed with a multiplex PCR assay on genomic DNA. Amplified TCR beta libraries were sequenced as 87-base-pair reads on the Illumina HiSeq System. The authors' pipeline ran thus. Across the roughly 700 repertoires, a later analysis counted 78 million or so unique TCR beta chains, roughly 11 million of which were shared by at least two donors. Raw reads were error-corrected and collapsed into unique sequences with a nearest-neighbor algorithm that merged closely related sequences to remove PCR and sequencing errors. To assign V, D and J gene segments, CDR3 sequences were aligned to IMGT reference sequences. Each retained sequence needed at least a six-nucleotide match to both a V gene segment and a J gene segment. Rearrangements were called productive when the CDR3 lacked stop codons and stayed in frame with V and J; all others were non-productive. CDR3 was defined by IMGT convention, running from the second conserved V-encoded cysteine to the conserved J-encoded phenylalanine. The earlier analysis of 587 of the donors excluded any sequence lacking an unambiguous match to a single V gene segment. In an earlier analysis of some 590 of the donors, a V segment was called functional when productive rearrangements were above 56.7%, and segregating when the standard deviation between donors exceeded 5%. A statistical classification framework was built for diagnosing cytomegalovirus status from the catalog of TCR beta chain sequences. In a later analysis, TCR nucleotide sequences were compared against IMGT/GENE-DB human TR gene sequences so that V and J genes could be assigned. A later analysis assigned CDR3 sequences and most-parsimonious VDJ recombination scenarios with the TCRdist pipeline. A later analysis defined each TCR beta chain by its CDR3 amino acid sequence plus V-gene family, and excluded reads lacking a unique V-gene family. A later analysis removed 600 or so highly shared, low-generation-probability nucleotide sequences to deal with suspected cross-contamination and a sequencing artifact. In a later analysis, a clonal expansion index for each public chain was calculated from normalized within-repertoire ranks of inferred template counts. In a later analysis, generation probabilities were computed with a VDJ recombination model fitted to out-of-frame rearrangements, and the resulting probabilities were checked against IGoR. Hypergeometric tests were used in a later analysis to score TCR-TCR, TCR-HLA and TCR-CMV co-occurrence, with a repertoire-size bias correction applied to the TCR pairs. In a later analysis, false discovery rates were estimated by permuting HLA or CMV assignments 20 times. In a later analysis, co-occurring TCRs were grouped with DBSCAN, and TCRdist sequence similarity was added when clustering was performed within HLA-allele-positive subsets. For co-occurrence clustering, repertoires with fewer than 30,000 or more than 120,000 public chains were excluded, along with five repertoires with anomalous nucleotide sharing. TCRdb stores this immuneACCESS table with in-frame sequences only. Part of the clones is absent; in the studies checked, under half of the shortfall reflects unresolved V genes, and no reason is known for the rest. The V and J calls and clone size come from that table; D and trimming were worked out from the DNA. The sample table holds approximately 140,000 clones, of which about 80% were seen once. The ten largest clones capture 1.9% of the sample.

These data are taken from a study of cytomegalovirus exposure and HLA in healthy donors (dated by TCRdb to the late 2010s). In terms of the full investigation: In an earlier analysis of 450 to 750 of the donors, around 300 Gb of sequence data and approximately 120 million unique TCR beta sequences from about 179 million T cells were reported. About 300 gigabases of sequencing data and 70 million to 100 million unique TCR sequences were included in an early release covering about 600 HLA-typed donors. Among the roughly 400 genotyped donors, 81% belonged to the genetic ancestry cluster associated with self-reported Caucasian donors. The study was designed to test whether signatures of past pathogen exposure could be identified by cataloging public T cell receptors. The study profiled the T cell repertoires of under 850 subjects by immunosequencing and related them to cytomegalovirus serostatus. Besides the first cohort of around 670 subjects, a separate validation cohort made up of 120 different subjects was used. The study combined high-throughput TCR immunosequencing, statistical association of individual TCRs with disease status, and machine learning to predict cytomegalovirus infection status. A later analysis re-examined previously published TCR beta repertoires from just over 650 donors and added high-resolution HLA genotyping to investigate patterns of TCR occurrence. Rather than using new phenotypic data, the later analysis identified candidate immune exposures from TCR beta sequences and from how often those sequences occurred across donors. To decide whether each TCR beta V gene segment behaved as functional or pseudogenic, an earlier analysis of fewer than 750 of the donors relied on high-throughput TCR beta sequencing. Donor age, sex, ethnicity and CMV serostatus were compiled alongside the repertoire data. A later genetic analysis took genome-wide SNP genotypes for about 55% of the roughly 670 donors and used that subset as a discovery cohort. Every discovery cohort repertoire had been produced on one sequencing platform. Both class I and class II loci were covered by HLA typing, at four-digit resolution. The number of donors typed differed by locus, with about 629-630 for A, B, C, DRB1 and DQB1, 522 for DQA1, over 600 for DPA1, and around 430 for DPB1. A handful of DR-DQ haplotypes were handled as single units for association and clustering because linkage in the cohort was strong. Among about 400 genotyped donors of the cohort, an average of roughly 230,000 unique TCR beta nucleotide sequences was sequenced per donor, of which 15% to 20% were non-productive. What the authors observed across the whole study: Correlated functional status among segregating V segments might reflect linkage disequilibrium, but an unknown experimental factor could not be ruled out. In a later analysis, HLA-associated TCR beta chains showed more clonal expansion and lower generation probabilities than non-associated chains that were equally common. Because counts were too low, some 17 rarely observed V segments, including chromosome 9 orphons, were excluded from the earlier analysis of 587 of the donors. A further reported finding was that TCR beta sequences accurately predicted the HLA-A and HLA-B alleles for most subjects in the first cohort. CMV serostatus was the only immune exposure information available for the cohort. Presence/absence analyses assumed roughly uniform sequencing depth across donors, an assumption that may not hold. A total of about 150 TCR beta chains were listed by the study as associated with cytomegalovirus. Some IMGT-functional V segments, including TRBV6-2 and TRBV6-3, could not be distinguished by the 87-base-pair reads and were therefore excluded. Most CMV-associated TCR beta chains appeared to be HLA-restricted in a later analysis, and the HLA associations seemed to be driven largely by CMV exposure. Several of the top co-occurrence clusters appeared to be linked to parvovirus B19, influenza, CMV and Epstein-Barr virus, according to a later analysis. Strong co-occurrence of HLA alleles, especially DR and DQ, made assigning TCR associations to individual alleles difficult. While some public TCRs were present in many individuals, most TCR sequences turned up only very rarely across donors. A cluster of highly shared sequence variants was judged likely to represent a technical artifact of the sequencing pipeline. According to a later genetic analysis, donors in an Asian-associated ancestry cluster had fewer N-insertions in productive TCRs than the roughly 660-donor mean. The authors suggested that the approach could potentially be extended to other disease states and immunological phenotypes. A few of the identified cytomegalovirus-associated TCR beta chains were confirmed in vitro to be specific for cytomegalovirus antigens. In a later genetic analysis, a missense DCLRE1C variant was associated with V-gene and J-gene trimming of TCR beta chains, and the association was replicated in an independent cohort. Because HLA typing was unavailable for some donors at each locus, only the typed subset was used in association tests. In a later analysis, 15,000 to 20,000 TCR beta sequences were associated with specific HLA alleles at a false discovery rate of 0.05. Only TCR beta chains were sequenced in this cohort, and the absence of alpha or paired-chain data limited detectable features. In an earlier analysis of roughly 560 of the donors, most TCR beta V segments were observed in productive rearrangements about 87% or about 30% of the time, broadly matching IMGT annotations. In a later analysis, TCR association rates were found to vary across HLA loci, with the most associated TCRs seen for DRB1 alleles and the fewest for HLA-C alleles. The classifier was reported to diagnose cytomegalovirus status with high specificity and sensitivity in both the original cohort and the validation cohort.

The origin of this receptor is a woman between 40 and 55 years old in good health and CMV-seronegative. This receptor chain uses TRBV10-1 and TRBJ2-3; the D segment could be TRBD1, given 5 matching bases. Material for sequencing was PBMCs. The DNA is TGCGCCAGCAGTGGTCAGGGCCGGACAGATACGCAGTATTTT. The encoded protein is CASSGQGRTDTQYF.